This T cell receptor (beta chain) derives from a study of monozygotic twins with inflammatory bowel disease. CDR1 is SGHTA, CDR2 FQGNSA, per germline. The CDR3 spans 14 residues. With the 5' RACE reads reprocessed, TCRdb shows one record per CDR3 protein and no DNA. The sample includes approximately 420,000 distinct CDR3 sequences. The chain couples TRBV7-2 to TRBJ2-1; TCRdb names TRBD2, which stays unverified in the absence of DNA. The sequence was collected from a human donor with ulcerative colitis or Crohn's disease, or a healthy co-twin of an affected twin (not recorded which). Sample: blood. CDR3 loop: CASSLGAFGDEQFF.